Below, 7 T cell receptor beta chains from the same sample are listed, as sequenced in a study of breast tumors, draining lymph nodes, adjacent tissues. Axillary draining lymph nodes of breast cancer patients supplied the node samples. Via MiXCR, TCRdb re-called the multiplex PCR reads, giving one row per CDR3 protein. Among approximately 120,000 distinct CDR3 sequences listed, less than 25% were seen once. Input material: axillary lymph node tissue. The receptors come from a female donor with breast cancer. Some clones in this sample may be carry-over from other donors' samples.

The table lists this clonotype with many counts. The gene calls are TRBV20-1 and TRBJ2-2; D remains ambiguous. Trimming cost V 4 bases and J 0 bases, with 3 bases left between them. The CDR3 has 12 amino acids. The germline V gene has CDR1 DFQATT and CDR2 SNEGSKA (reference sequence). This CDR3 is CSATSNTGELFF. CDR3 sequence (DNA): TGCAGTGCTACCTCGAACACCGGGGAGCTGTTTTTT.

The chain uses TRBV6-5 and TRBJ2-2; 7 nucleotides agree with TRBD2. With V trimmed by 2 bases and J by 5 bases, 14 bases remained unmatched. The CDR3 spans 18 residues. Germline-derived CDR1 and CDR2 are MNHEY and SVGAGI. As DNA, the CDR3 is TGTGCCAGCAGTTACAATCCTATAGCGGGTATCATAACCGGGGAGCTGTTTTTT. This sequence encodes CASSYNPIAGIITGELFF.

On this clonotype itself: A much larger clone differs by one base, so this may be a read error. The chain employs TRBV3-1 and TRBJ2-7; no reliable D call. The V and J ends lost 5 bases and 5 bases respectively, with 7 bases between them. Germline CDR1 and CDR2: LGHDT and YNNKEL (reference sequence). The CDR3 is 11 residues long. CDR3 loop: CASSGPHEQYF. The CDR3 region has the DNA TGTGCCAGCAGCGGGCCCCACGAGCAGTACTTC.

In this sample, this clonotype turned up many times. This chain joins TRBV24-1 and TRBJ2-1; D is undetermined. Germline lookup yields CDR1 KGHDR and CDR2 SFDVKD. V dropped 1 base and J dropped 3 bases, with 6 bases sitting between them. This CDR3 comprises 14 residues. The CDR3, as DNA: TGTGCCACCAGTGATTTCCCGGGCTACAATGAGCAGTTCTTC. Its protein product is CATSDFPGYNEQFF.

This clonotype has only a few counts. This rearrangement joins TRBV27 to TRBJ2-2; either TRBD1 or TRBD2 may fit D (5 bases each). The CDR3 contains 16 residues. Germline values: CDR1 MNHEY, CDR2 SMNVEV (reference sequence). Between the trimmed V and J ends, which lost 6 bases and 0 bases, there was a span of 14 bases. The CDR3 is CASSNNGAANTGELFF. As DNA, the CDR3 is TGTGCCAGCAGCAACAACGGGGCGGCGAACACCGGGGAGCTGTTTTTT.

On this clonotype: A clone one base away is much larger, so this may be a read error. The chain employs TRBV7-6 and TRBJ2-2; TRBD1 aligns across 7 bases. The CDR3 runs to 15 residues. CDR1 and CDR2 from the germline V gene are SGHVS and FNYEAQ. J was trimmed by 0 bases and V by 5 bases; bases with no gene match: 3. Here the CDR3 DNA reads TGTGCCAGCAGCGCCGGACAGGCGAACACCGGGGAGCTGTTTTTT. It is translated as CASSAGQANTGELFF.

This clonotype appeared many times. The V call is TRBV5-8, the J call TRBJ2-5; TRBD1 matches at 8 bases. From germline, CDR1 is SGHTS and CDR2 YDEGEE. V shed 3 bases and J 1 base; nucleotides not matched to a gene: 2. The CDR3 consists of 14 residues. Here the CDR3 reads CASSYTGGQETQYF. CDR3 bases: TGTGCCAGCAGCTACACAGGGGGCCAAGAGACCCAGTACTTC.